This TCR beta chain was observed in a study of blood T cell repertoires in COVID-19. For the study at large: Both acute and convalescent COVID-19 samples were obtained from the United States, Italy and Spain.

Trimming removed 4 bases from V and 7 bases from J; junction bases left unmatched: 15. CDR1 MNHEY and CDR2 SMNVEV come from the germline V gene (reference sequence). The CDR3 sequence is 17 residues long. Profiled with immunoSEQ multiplex PCR; TCRdb holds only in-frame clones, not every one. Of about 51,000 clones in the sample, around 93% were seen once. The receptor comes from a man between 45 and 60 years old with acute or convalescent COVID-19. The sequenced sample consisted of peripheral blood. J is TRBJ2-3 and V is TRBV27, with 9 bases matching TRBD1. The CDR3 coding sequence is TGTGCCAGCAGTTGGGCCTTAACAGGGGGCTACGAAAATACGCAGTATTTT. It yields the protein CASSWALTGGYENTQYF.